Following are 18 T cell receptor beta chains from one sample sequenced in a study of OX40 agonist ivuxolimab in advanced cancers. Receptor amplification or capture employed the immunoSEQ multiplex PCR assay. Imported from immuneACCESS, the table was reduced by TCRdb to in-frame sequences with V and J called. These copies leave out some clones; in studies compared against another copy, an unresolved V gene accounts for under half, and the cause of the remainder is not known. Recorded for this sample are more than 45,000 clones; almost 90% of them occurred a single time. The top ten clones comprise about 7.8% of the sample. The sequences come from CD4+ or CD8+ T cells sorted from blood, collected in a trial of the OX40 agonist ivuxolimab. The receptor source for this set is an adult with an advanced solid tumor such as melanoma, head and neck, liver or kidney cancer.

This clone was seen a single time. The genes are TRBV5-1 and TRBJ2-5, with 11 bases matching TRBD2. After removal of 2 bases from V and 0 bases from J, the junction contained 3 bases not matched to a gene. The CDR3 loop spans 16 amino acids. From germline, CDR1 is SGHRS and CDR2 YFSETQ. The CDR3 loop reads CASSFRLAGNQETQYF. The CDR3 region has the DNA TGCGCCAGCAGCTTTAGACTAGCGGGGAACCAAGAGACCCAGTACTTC. Full variable domain (rest looked up from reference TRBV5-1 and TRBJ2-5): KAGVTQTPRYLIKTRGQQVTLSCSPISGHRSVSWYQQTPGQGLQFLFEYFSETQRNKGNFPGRFSGRQFSNSRSEMNVSTLELGDSALYLCASSFRLAGNQETQYFGPGTRLLVL.

This clone was counted a single time. The gene calls are TRBV4-1 and TRBJ2-5; 12 bases match TRBD2. Germline lookup yields CDR1 MGHRA and CDR2 YSYEKL. The CDR3 contains 17 residues. Trimming at V came to 0 bases and at J to 4 bases, leaving 6 bases not matched to a gene. The CDR3 protein is CASSQDLAGGIGETQYF. The CDR3 DNA sequence: TGCGCCAGCAGCCAAGATCTAGCGGGAGGGATCGGAGAGACCCAGTACTTC.

The chain links TRBV9 to TRBJ2-1; 10 bases align to TRBD2. Germline V CDR1 and CDR2: SGDLS, YYNGEE. V lost 0 bases, J lost 7 bases, and 10 bases stayed unmatched. The CDR3 sequence is 17 residues long. The CDR3 spells CASSVGASGRMGNEQFF. CDR3 sequence (DNA): TGTGCCAGCAGCGTAGGGGCTAGCGGGAGAATGGGGAATGAGCAGTTCTTC.

This clone has more than one count but fewer than ten. The rearrangement uses TRBV2 and TRBJ2-3; D gene uncertain. This CDR3 spans 12 amino acids. Looked up from germline, CDR1 is SNHLY and CDR2 is FYNNEI. Between the trimmed V and J ends, which lost 5 bases and 8 bases, there was a span of 11 bases. The CDR3 DNA sequence: TGTGCCAGCAGTAAGGACGCTCGTACGCAGTATTTT. Its protein product is CASSKDARTQYF.

In this sample, this clone turned up once. This rearrangement joins TRBV9 to TRBJ2-5; 9 positions match TRBD2. The V gene's germline CDR1 is SGDLS and CDR2 YYNGEE. Unmatched junction bases numbered 8, after V lost 0 bases and J lost 5 bases. CDR3 length: 16 residues. This CDR3 reads CASSVGGGRASETQYF. The DNA of the CDR3 is TGTGCCAGCAGCGTAGGAGGCGGGAGGGCCTCTGAGACCCAGTACTTC. Full variable domain (rest looked up from reference TRBV9 and TRBJ2-5): DSGVTQTPKHLITATGQRVTLRCSPRSGDLSVYWYQQSLDQGLQFLIQYYNGEERAKGNILERFSAQQFPDLHSELNLSSLELGDSALYFCASSVGGGRASETQYFGPGTRLLVL.

The chain couples TRBV5-1 to TRBJ2-3; 11 bases align to TRBD2. This CDR3 region has 17 residues. From germline, CDR1 is SGHRS and CDR2 YFSETQ. V gave up 0 bases and J gave up 4 bases; unmatched junction bases: 7. The CDR3, as DNA: TGCGCCAGCAGCTTGGCAATAGCGGGAGGGTCGGCAGATACGCAGTATTTT. Its translation: CASSLAIAGGSADTQYF.

The V and J genes are TRBV30 and TRBJ1-1, with 7 bases matching TRBD1. The germline V gene has CDR1 GTSNPN and CDR2 SVGIG (reference sequence). The CDR3 length is 14 residues. The junction had 6 bases not matched to a gene; V was cut back by 4 bases and J by 1 base. The CDR3 loop reads CAWTSGQRNTEAFF. The CDR3 DNA reads TGTGCCTGGACCTCGGGACAGCGGAACACTGAAGCTTTCTTT.

V is TRBV19 and J is TRBJ1-1; TRBD1 might be the D (5 bases). Trimming cost V 5 bases and J 2 bases, with 9 bases left between them. Germline loops: CDR1 LNHDA, CDR2 SQIVND (reference sequence). The CDR3 is 13 residues long. CDR3 residues: CASSRDVNTEAFF. CDR3 bases: TGTGCCAGTAGTCGGGACGTTAACACTGAAGCTTTCTTT. Based on the CDR3 plus reference TRBV19 and TRBJ1-1, the full variable domain is DGGITQSPKYLFRKEGQNVTLSCEQNLNHDAMYWYRQDPGQGLRLIYYSQIVNDFQKGDIAEGYSVSREKKESFPLTVTSAQKNPTAFYLCASSRDVNTEAFFGQGTRLTVV.

The chain carries TRBV12-2 and TRBJ1-1; the table's D call, TRBD1, has no DNA check behind it. TRBV12-2 is reported as a pseudogene. The length of the CDR3 is 15 residues. The CDR3 here is CASRKSRQGNTEAFF. The CDR3 DNA reads as TGTGCAAGTCGCAAGTCCCGCCAGGGGAACACTGAAGCTTTCTTT.

The chain is built from TRBV18 and TRBJ2-3, with a possible D match to TRBD1 (5 bases). V was pared by 6 bases and J by 2 bases, with 12 bases between. This CDR3 comprises 14 residues. Germline CDR1 reads KGHSH; CDR2 reads LQKENI. The CDR3 nucleotides are TGTGCCAGCTCTGACAGTCACTTCACAGATACGCAGTATTTT. Amino acid sequence: CASSDSHFTDTQYF. The full variable domain, rest sourced from reference TRBV18 and TRBJ2-3, is NAGVMQNPRHLVRRRGQEARLRCSPMKGHSHVYWYRQLPEEGLKFMVYLQKENIIDESGMPKERFSAEFPKEGPSILRIQQVVRGDSAAYFCASSDSHFTDTQYFGPGTRLTVL.

The chain couples TRBV19 to TRBJ2-2; a weak D match, TRBD1 (5 bases). Germline CDR1 reads LNHDA; CDR2 reads SQIVND (reference sequence). The CDR3 sequence is 15 residues long. Trimming pared 7 bases from V and 1 base from J, leaving 13 bases between. The CDR3 reads CASIPGFENTGELFF. The CDR3 DNA sequence: TGTGCCAGTATCCCAGGGTTCGAGAACACCGGGGAGCTGTTTTTT.

The chain carries TRBV11-3 and TRBJ2-3, with TRBD1 matching over 9 bases. The CDR3 is 15 residues long. The V gene end was trimmed by 1 base and the J gene end by 4 bases; junction bases not matched to a gene: 3. Germline CDR1 is SGHNT and CDR2 is YENEEA. CDR3 sequence (DNA): TGTGCCAGCAGCTTAGTAACAGGGGGCGCAGATACGCAGTATTTT. Translating gives CASSLVTGGADTQYF. Full variable domain (rest looked up from reference TRBV11-3 and TRBJ2-3): EAGVVQSPRYKIIEKKQPVAFWCNPISGHNTLYWYLQNLGQGPELLIRYENEEAVDDSQLPKDRFSAERLKGVDSTLKIQPAELGDSAVYLCASSLVTGGADTQYFGPGTRLTVL.

A single count supports this clone. The rearrangement links TRBV19 to TRBJ2-3; D unresolved. This CDR3 has 12 residues. V was shortened by 4 bases and J by 2 bases, with 4 bases between the two germline ends. Germline loops: CDR1 LNHDA, CDR2 SQIVND (reference sequence). CDR3: CASSTNTDTQYF. In DNA, the CDR3 is TGTGCCAGTAGTACTAACACAGATACGCAGTATTTT.

This clone has just one count. The chain recombines TRBV6-5 with TRBJ2-7; D unclear. V shed 5 bases and J shed 4 bases, with 12 bases lying between them. This CDR3 is 13 amino acids long. Germline V gives CDR1 MNHEY, CDR2 SVGAGI. The CDR3 sequence is CASSPSPLYEQYF. Written as DNA, the CDR3 is TGTGCCAGCAGTCCCTCCCCACTTTACGAGCAGTACTTC.

The CDR3 here is CASTYSGGNTEAFF. CDR3 bases: TGTGCCAGCACCTACAGCGGGGGGAACACTGAAGCTTTCTTT. The V and J genes are TRBV2 and TRBJ1-1, with D possibly matching TRBD1 (5 bases). V gave up 7 bases and J gave up 1 base, with 13 bases separating them. The CDR3 extends over 14 amino acids. Germline V gene sequence: CDR1 SNHLY, CDR2 FYNNEI.

V and J are TRBV18 and TRBJ2-3, with 7 bases lining up with TRBD1. V was pared by 2 bases and J by 0 bases, with 11 bases of the junction left unmatched. Germline V CDR1 and CDR2: KGHSH, LQKENI. The CDR3 covers 18 residues. The CDR3 DNA is TGTGCCAGCTCACCAAGGAAGGGGGCAGGAACTAGCACAGATACGCAGTATTTT. It is translated as CASSPRKGAGTSTDTQYF.

The chain is built from TRBV7-2 and TRBJ2-5; TRBD2 matches at 8 bases. The V and J ends lost 5 bases and 4 bases, in that order; junction bases with no gene match: 6. CDR1 is SGHTA and CDR2 is FQGNSA in the germline V gene. The CDR3 sequence is 14 residues long. CDR3 protein: CASSLGLAVETQYF. The CDR3 DNA reads TGTGCCAGCAGCCTCGGACTAGCTGTAGAGACCCAGTACTTC. Based on the CDR3 plus reference TRBV7-2 and TRBJ2-5, the full variable domain is GAGVSQSPSNKVTEKGKDVELRCDPISGHTALYWYRQSLGQGLEFLIYFQGNSAPDKSGLPSDRFSAERTGGSVSTLTIQRTQQEDSAVYLCASSLGLAVETQYFGPGTRLLVL.

The V gene is TRBV6-6, the J gene TRBJ1-6, with 7 bases lining up with TRBD1. With V trimmed by 4 bases and J by 5 bases, 2 bases remained unmatched. Looked up from germline, CDR1 is MNHNY and CDR2 is SVGAGI (reference sequence). This CDR3 is built from 14 residues. The CDR3 loop is CASSWGTDNSPLHF. DNA of the CDR3: TGTGCCAGCAGTTGGGGGACAGATAATTCACCCCTCCACTTT.